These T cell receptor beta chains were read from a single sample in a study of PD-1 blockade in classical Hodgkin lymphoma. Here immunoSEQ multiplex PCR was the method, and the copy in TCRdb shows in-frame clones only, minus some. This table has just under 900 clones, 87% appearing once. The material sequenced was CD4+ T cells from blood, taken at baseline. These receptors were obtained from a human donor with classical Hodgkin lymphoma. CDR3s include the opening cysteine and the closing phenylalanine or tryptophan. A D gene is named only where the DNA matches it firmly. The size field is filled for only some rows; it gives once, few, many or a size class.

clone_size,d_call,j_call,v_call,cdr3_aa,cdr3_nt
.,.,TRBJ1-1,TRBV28,CASREHRNTEAFF,TGTGCCAGCAGGGAACACCGGAACACTGAAGCTTTCTTT
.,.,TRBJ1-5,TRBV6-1,CASSSTGAQPQHF,TGTGCCAGCAGCAGTACGGGGGCTCAGCCCCAGCATTTT
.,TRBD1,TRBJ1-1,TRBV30,CAWSEPTGYSTEAFF,TGTGCCTGGAGTGAACCGACAGGGTATAGCACTGAAGCTTTCTTT
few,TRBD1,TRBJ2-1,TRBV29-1,CSVDRDRDEQFF,TGCAGCGTTGACCGAGACAGGGATGAGCAGTTCTTC
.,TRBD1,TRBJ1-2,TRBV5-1,CASSLGDREWGYTF,TGCGCCAGCAGCTTGGGGGACAGGGAGTGGGGCTACACCTTC
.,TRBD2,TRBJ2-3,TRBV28,CASSPTITLAGDSDTQYF,TGTGCCAGCAGTCCAACGATCACACTAGCGGGGGATTCGGATACGCAGTATTTT
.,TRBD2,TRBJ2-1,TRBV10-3,CAISENSGRAYNEQFF,TGTGCCATCAGTGAGAATAGCGGGAGGGCCTACAATGAGCAGTTCTTC
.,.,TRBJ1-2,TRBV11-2,CASRNTQRGGYTF,TGTGCCAGCAGAAACACCCAAAGGGGCGGCTACACCTTC
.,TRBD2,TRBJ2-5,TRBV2,CASTTSGRQETQYF,TGTGCCAGCACCACTAGCGGACGACAAGAGACCCAGTACTTC
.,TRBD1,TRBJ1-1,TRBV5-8,CASTGQGTDTEAFF,TGTGCCAGCACAGGACAGGGAACGGACACTGAAGCTTTCTTT
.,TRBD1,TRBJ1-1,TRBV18,CASSPDIRQGPEAFF,TGTGCCAGCTCACCAGACATACGACAGGGTCCTGAAGCTTTCTTT
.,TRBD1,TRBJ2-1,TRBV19,CASSRQGANEQFF,TGTGCCAGTAGTAGGCAGGGGGCGAATGAGCAGTTCTTC
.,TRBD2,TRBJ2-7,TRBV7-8,CASSPGLAAYEQYF,TGTGCCAGCAGCCCTGGACTAGCGGCATACGAGCAGTACTTC
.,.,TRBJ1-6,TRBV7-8,CASSQHLTALHF,TGTGCCAGCAGTCAACACCTTACGGCCCTCCACTTT
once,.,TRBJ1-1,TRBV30,CAWGQTNTEAFF,TGTGCCTGGGGACAGACGAACACTGAAGCTTTCTTT
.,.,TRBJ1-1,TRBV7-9,CASSLQGNTEAFF,TGTGCCAGCAGCTTACAGGGGAACACTGAAGCTTTCTTT
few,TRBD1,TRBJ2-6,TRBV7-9,CASSSRDSFSGANVLTF,TGTGCCAGCAGCTCCCGGGACAGTTTCTCTGGGGCCAACGTCCTGACTTTC
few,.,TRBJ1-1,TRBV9,CASSVGGRRNMNTEAFF,TGTGCCAGCAGCGTAGGGGGCAGGAGAAACATGAACACTGAAGCTTTCTTT
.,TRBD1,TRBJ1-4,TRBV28,CASTLGGQGNEKLFF,TGTGCCAGCACACTCGGGGGACAGGGCAATGAAAAACTGTTTTTT
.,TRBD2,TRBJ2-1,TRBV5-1,CASSLVGLAGEEQFF,TGCGCCAGCAGCTTGGTGGGACTAGCGGGGGAGGAGCAGTTCTTC
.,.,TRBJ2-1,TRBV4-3,CASSQGQALYEQFF,TGCGCCAGCAGCCAAGGACAGGCCCTGTATGAGCAGTTCTTC
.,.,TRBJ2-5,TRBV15,CATSRHQPFVGGGETQYF,TGTGCCACCAGCAGACACCAGCCTTTTGTCGGGGGCGGAGAGACCCAGTACTTC
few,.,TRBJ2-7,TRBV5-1,CASSLTGAGEQYF,TGCGCCAGCAGCTTGACAGGGGCGGGGGAGCAGTACTTC
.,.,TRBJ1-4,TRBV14,CASSPGLNEKLFF,TGTGCCAGCAGCCCGGGTCTTAATGAAAAACTGTTTTTT
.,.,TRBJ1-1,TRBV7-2,CASTPTRDTEAFF,TGTGCCAGCACCCCCACGAGGGACACTGAAGCTTTCTTT
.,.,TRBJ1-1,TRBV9,CASSGPGGTEAFF,TGTGCCAGCAGCGGACCGGGGGGGACTGAAGCTTTCTTT
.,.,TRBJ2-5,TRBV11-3,CASSLGLRGAKETQYF,TGTGCCAGCAGCTTAGGCCTGAGGGGGGCGAAAGAGACCCAGTACTTC
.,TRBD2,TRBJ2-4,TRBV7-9,CASSLVGGNIQYF,TGTGCCAGCAGCTTAGTCGGGGGGAACATTCAGTACTTC
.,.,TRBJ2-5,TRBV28,CASSLSVGLGSVQETQYF,TGTGCCAGCAGTTTGTCGGTCGGGTTAGGTAGCGTACAAGAGACCCAGTACTTC
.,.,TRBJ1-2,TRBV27,CASSLNGLYGYTF,TGTGCCAGCAGTTTAAACGGACTTTATGGCTACACCTTC
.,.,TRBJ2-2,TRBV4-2,CASSQAIGQSASGELFF,TGTGCCAGCAGCCAGGCCATCGGACAGTCAGCCTCCGGGGAGCTGTTTTTT
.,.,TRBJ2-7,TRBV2,CASSAILSEQYF,TGTGCCAGCAGCGCAATACTGAGTGAGCAGTACTTC
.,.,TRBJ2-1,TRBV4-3,CASSLASLSYNEQFF,TGCGCCAGCAGCCTTGCTAGCTTATCCTACAATGAGCAGTTCTTC
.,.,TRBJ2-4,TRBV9,CASTPGNRGIQYF,TGTGCCAGCACCCCGGGCAACCGGGGCATTCAGTACTTC
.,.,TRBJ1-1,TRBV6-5,CASSYPTPAGVAFF,TGTGCCAGCAGTTACCCGACCCCGGCCGGGGTAGCTTTCTTT
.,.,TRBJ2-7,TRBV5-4,CASSLDGFNEQYF,TGTGCCAGCAGCTTGGATGGGTTCAACGAGCAGTACTTC
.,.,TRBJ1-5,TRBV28,CATRQSPWPQHF,TGTGCCACCCGACAGTCCCCCTGGCCCCAGCATTTT
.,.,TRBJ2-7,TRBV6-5,CASSYSVGYEQYF,TGTGCCAGCAGTTACTCGGTGGGGTACGAGCAGTACTTC
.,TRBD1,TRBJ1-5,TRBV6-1,CASSEAAWTGGFGNQPQHF,TGTGCCAGCAGTGAAGCGGCGTGGACAGGAGGTTTTGGCAATCAGCCCCAGCATTTT
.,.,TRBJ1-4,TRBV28,CASSSYRGFATNEKLFF,TGTGCCAGCAGTTCGTACCGGGGCTTTGCAACTAATGAAAAACTGTTTTTT
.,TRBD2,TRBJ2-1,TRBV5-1,CASRRYGGLAGNNEQFF,TGCGCCAGCAGACGGTACGGGGGACTAGCGGGGAACAATGAGCAGTTCTTC
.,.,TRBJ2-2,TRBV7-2,CASSLGGERTGELFF,TGTGCCAGCAGCTTAGGCGGGGAGCGCACCGGGGAGCTGTTTTTT
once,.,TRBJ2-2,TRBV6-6,CASSYNTGELFF,TGTGCCAGCAGTTACAACACCGGGGAGCTGTTTTTT